This T cell receptor beta chain is from a study of blood T cells in healthy people across ages. The authors ran a second PCR of 7 to 11 cycles using a sample-barcoded 5' primer and a J-beta primer mix. A single record per CDR3 protein comes from TCRdb applying MiXCR to the 5' RACE reads. Of some 1,800,000 distinct CDR3 sequences listed, more than 35% were seen once; the top ten hold around 23%. This clonotype was found a few times. Trimming stripped 2 bases from V and 2 bases from J, with 10 bases between. The CDR3 has 15 residues. Germline assignment: CDR1 MGHRA and CDR2 YSYEKL. The receptor comes from a human donor in good health. The specimen was blood. The chain carries TRBV4-1 and TRBJ1-5; D not resolved. For the CDR3, the DNA is TGCGCCAGCAGCCAACCACATAGAGGCAATCAGCCCCAGCATTTT. It translates to CASSQPHRGNQPQHF.